These 30 T cell receptor beta chains came from one sample sequenced in a study of graft-versus-host responses after intestinal transplantation. Using immunoSEQ multiplex PCR, the repertoire was profiled, and TCRdb retains in-frame clones only, with some absent. Of about 25,000 clones in the sample, roughly 94% were seen once. This material consisted of PBMCs, taken 156 days after intestinal transplant. The receptors shown here come from a human patient who received an intestinal transplant, so some T cells may come from the graft donor.

This chain joins TRBV10-3 and TRBJ2-1; 7 bases match TRBD1. The CDR3 runs to 14 residues. Germline trimming cut 6 bases from V and 6 bases from J; bases unmatched to any gene: 8. CDR1 ENHRY and CDR2 SYGVKD come from the germline V gene. In nucleotides, the CDR3 is TGTGCCATCAGCGGACAGGTCAGGGGCAATGAGCAGTTCTTC. This gives the protein CAISGQVRGNEQFF.

The CDR3 coding sequence is TGTGCCAGCAGCTCACCACAGGACCTTAATTCACCCCTCCACTTT. Its translation is CASSSPQDLNSPLHF. The chain uses TRBV11-2 and TRBJ1-6, with a weak D call TRBD1 (5 bases). The CDR3 has 15 amino acids. V was trimmed by 4 bases and J by 6 bases, leaving 13 bases between them. Germline assignment: CDR1 SGHAT and CDR2 FQNNGV.

The J gene is TRBJ2-7, the V gene TRBV30; the D gene is possibly TRBD1 (5 bases). This CDR3 is built from 12 residues. V was cut by 2 bases and J by 3 bases, with 8 bases left in between. Looked up from germline, CDR1 is GTSNPN and CDR2 is SVGIG (reference sequence). The DNA of the CDR3 is TGTGCCTGGAGTTACCAGGGCTACGAGCAGTACTTC. Amino acids: CAWSYQGYEQYF.

The chain joins TRBV9 to TRBJ2-3; maybe TRBD1 (5 bases). This CDR3 spans 14 amino acids. Germline assignment: CDR1 SGDLS and CDR2 YYNGEE. V was trimmed by 2 bases and J by 4 bases, leaving 11 bases between them. The chain's CDR3 is CASSVGPNPDTQYF. The CDR3 DNA reads as TGTGCCAGCAGCGTGGGGCCGAACCCAGATACGCAGTATTTT.

The chain employs TRBV4-3 and TRBJ1-1; D gene uncertain. The germline V and J ends were trimmed by 0 bases and 4 bases, with 9 bases remaining between them. The CDR3 covers 14 residues. Germline CDR1 reads LGHNA; CDR2 reads YSLEER. The chain's CDR3 is CASSQEGVRTEAFF. The CDR3 DNA reads TGCGCCAGCAGCCAAGAGGGTGTCCGCACTGAAGCTTTCTTT.

The gene calls are TRBV6-5 and TRBJ1-2, with a weak D call TRBD1 (6 bases). This CDR3 region has 13 residues. Trimming shortened V by 2 bases and J by 8 bases, and 12 bases separated the two germline ends. Germline V gives CDR1 MNHEY, CDR2 SVGAGI. In DNA form, the CDR3 reads TGTGCCAGCAGTTACGGGCGACAGGACGGCTACACCTTC. This sequence encodes CASSYGRQDGYTF.

V and J are TRBV13 and TRBJ1-4; D not certain. The CDR3 runs to 14 residues. V was trimmed by 0 bases and J by 5 bases, leaving 7 bases between them. CDR1 and CDR2 (germline): PRHDT, FYEKMQ (reference sequence). CDR3: CASSLGAMNEKLFF. The DNA for the CDR3 is TGTGCCAGCAGCTTAGGGGCCATGAATGAAAAACTGTTTTTT.

This clone was recorded once. The chain carries TRBV4-2 and TRBJ2-1, with D possibly being TRBD1 or TRBD2 (5 bases each). V was trimmed by 4 bases and J by 8 bases, leaving 15 bases between them. CDR3 length equals 14 residues. The germline CDR1 and CDR2 sequences are LGHNA and YNFKEQ. CDR3 amino acids: CASSPGGVADEQFF. In DNA, the CDR3 is TGTGCCAGCAGCCCTGGGGGAGTAGCCGATGAGCAGTTCTTC.

V and J are TRBV5-1 and TRBJ2-3, with unresolved D. V lost 1 base to trimming and J lost 6 bases, with 3 bases between them. Germline-derived CDR1 and CDR2 are SGHRS and YFSETQ. CDR3 length: 11 amino acids. CDR3 nucleotide sequence: TGCGCCAGCAGCTTGCGGGATACGCAGTATTTT. This sequence encodes CASSLRDTQYF. The whole variable domain, filled in from reference TRBV5-1 and TRBJ2-3, reads KAGVTQTPRYLIKTRGQQVTLSCSPISGHRSVSWYQQTPGQGLQFLFEYFSETQRNKGNFPGRFSGRQFSNSRSEMNVSTLELGDSALYLCASSLRDTQYFGPGTRLTVL.

This clone is a singleton in its sample. V is TRBV10-3 and J is TRBJ2-7, with a tentative D call TRBD1 (6 bases). V shed 3 bases and J shed 0 bases, with 15 bases lying between them. Germline V gene lookup returns CDR1 ENHRY and CDR2 SYGVKD. This CDR3 comprises 16 residues. The CDR3 loop reads CAISDWGPRNSYEQYF. The CDR3 DNA follows: TGTGCCATCAGTGACTGGGGGCCGAGGAACTCCTACGAGCAGTACTTC.

The CDR3 is CASSLPPPREQYF. The CDR3 coding sequence is TGTGCCAGCAGCCTACCCCCTCCCCGTGAGCAGTACTTC. The chain recombines TRBV11-2 with TRBJ2-7; unclear D gene. V was cut by 5 bases and J by 7 bases, with 15 bases left in between. Per the germline V gene, CDR1 is SGHAT and CDR2 is FQNNGV. CDR3 length: 13 amino acids.

This rearrangement joins TRBV29-1 to TRBJ2-5, with no clear D. The V gene's germline CDR1 is SQVTM and CDR2 ANQGSEA. The CDR3 spans 12 residues. V was clipped by 0 bases and J by 5 bases, with 7 bases between them. The DNA for the CDR3 is TGCAGCGTTGAAGATCCGGCGGAGACCCAGTACTTC. It is translated as CSVEDPAETQYF. Full variable domain (missing parts from reference TRBV29-1 and TRBJ2-5): SAVISQKPSRDICQRGTSLTIQCQVDSQVTMMFWYRQQPGQSLTLIATANQGSEATYESGFVIDKFPISRPNLTFSTLTVSNMSPEDSSIYLCSVEDPAETQYFGPGTRLLVL.

V gene TRBV6-1 combines with J gene TRBJ1-4; D call uncertain. The CDR3 runs to 17 residues. Germline V gives CDR1 MNHNS, CDR2 SASEGT. V lost 2 bases, J lost 6 bases, and 19 bases lay in between. This CDR3 is CASSEWGWGSSDEKLFF. The CDR3 nucleotides read TGTGCCAGCAGTGAATGGGGATGGGGTTCATCGGATGAAAAACTGTTTTTT.

The rearrangement joins TRBV30 to TRBJ2-3, with D perhaps matching TRBD1 or TRBD2 (5 bases each). CDR3 size: 12 residues. Germline CDR1 GTSNPN, CDR2 SVGIG (reference sequence). Trimming took 1 base from V and 5 from J, leaving 7 bases between them. CDR3 protein: CAWSEGRDTQYF. CDR3 nucleotide sequence: TGTGCCTGGAGTGAGGGGAGAGATACGCAGTATTTT.

The gene calls are TRBV27 and TRBJ1-2; D remains unclear. With 3 bases removed from V and 8 bases from J, the gap between germline ends came to 13 bases. The CDR3 loop spans 13 amino acids. Germline V gene lookup returns CDR1 MNHEY and CDR2 SMNVEV (reference sequence). The CDR3: CASSFSGFQGYTF. DNA of the CDR3: TGTGCCAGCAGTTTTTCGGGTTTTCAGGGCTACACCTTC.

V gene TRBV6-5 combines with J gene TRBJ2-7, with 9 bases matching TRBD2. CDR1 is MNHEY and CDR2 is SVGAGI in the germline V gene. CDR3 length equals 14 residues. Trimming at V came to 6 bases and at J to 3 bases, leaving 6 bases not matched to a gene. CDR3 nucleotide sequence: TGTGCCAGCAGCTATTATAGCGGGAGCTACGAGCAGTACTTC. Translated, it gives CASSYYSGSYEQYF.

The chain carries TRBV19 and TRBJ2-5; D is unresolved. The end of the DNA fits TRBJ2-7 better, so the J call may be wrong. This CDR3 spans 13 amino acids. Germline V gene sequence: CDR1 LNHDA, CDR2 SQIVND (reference sequence). CDR3 region: CASSMSSAYEQYF. CDR3 nucleotide sequence: TGTGCCAGTAGTATGAGTTCAGCCTACGAGCAGTACTTC.

CDR3 coding DNA: TGTGCCAGCAGTCTGACAGTATTCACAGATACGCAGTATTTT. Its translation is CASSLTVFTDTQYF. The chain uses TRBV28 and TRBJ2-3; D perhaps matches TRBD1 (5 bases). Trimming left V 5 bases short and J 2 bases short, with 11 bases between. There are 14 residues in the CDR3. Germline CDR1 and CDR2: MDHEN and SYDVKM.

This sequence joins TRBV4-1 and TRBJ2-5; 13 bases are a match to TRBD2. CDR3 size: 14 residues. The junction had 7 bases not matched to a gene; V was cut back by 4 bases and J by 11 bases. Germline lookup yields CDR1 MGHRA and CDR2 YSYEKL. CDR3: CASSPGTSGTTQYF. In DNA form, the CDR3 reads TGCGCCAGCAGCCCAGGGACTAGCGGGACTACGCAGTACTTC.

J is TRBJ2-7 and V is TRBV6-5; D gene uncertain. This CDR3 has 14 amino acids. V was trimmed by 6 bases and J by 0 bases, leaving 12 bases between them. From germline, CDR1 is MNHEY and CDR2 SVGAGI. This chain's CDR3 is CASRRRALSYEQYF. For the CDR3, the DNA is TGTGCCAGCAGACGACGGGCCCTCTCCTACGAGCAGTACTTC.

J is TRBJ1-1 and V is TRBV11-2; D is undetermined. Germline lookup yields CDR1 SGHAT and CDR2 FQNNGV. V was trimmed by 2 bases and J by 1 base, leaving 11 bases between them. The CDR3 is made up of 15 amino acids. The CDR3 spells CASSLSSYSNTEAFF. The CDR3 DNA reads as TGTGCCAGCAGCTTATCCAGCTACTCGAACACTGAAGCTTTCTTT. Full variable domain (missing parts from reference TRBV11-2 and TRBJ1-1): EAGVAQSPRYKIIEKRQSVAFWCNPISGHATLYWYQQILGQGPKLLIQFQNNGVVDDSQLPKDRFSAERLKGVDSTLKIQPAKLEDSAVYLCASSLSSYSNTEAFFGQGTRLTVV.

This clone was picked up a small number of times. The chain is built from TRBV4-1 and TRBJ2-1; D unresolved. The CDR3 runs 11 residues. CDR1 and CDR2 from the germline V gene are MGHRA and YSYEKL. Trimming shortened V by 3 bases and J by 4 bases, and 1 base separated the two germline ends. This CDR3 is CASSQYNEQFF. CDR3 in DNA: TGCGCCAGCAGCCAGTACAATGAGCAGTTCTTC.

V is TRBV6-1 and J is TRBJ2-7; tentative D call: TRBD2 (5 bases). The length of the CDR3 is 14 residues. The germline CDR1 and CDR2 sequences are MNHNS and SASEGT. The V end lost 1 base, the J end lost 2 bases, and 9 bases lay between the germline ends. The CDR3: CASSEVASTYEQYF. In DNA, the CDR3 is TGTGCCAGCAGTGAAGTAGCGTCAACCTACGAGCAGTACTTC.

J is TRBJ2-3 and V is TRBV6-4; a weak D match, TRBD2 (5 bases). CDR1 is MRHNA and CDR2 is SNTAGT in the germline V gene. The V and J ends lost 3 bases and 1 base respectively, with 8 bases between them. This CDR3 is 14 amino acids long. CDR3 in amino acids: CASSESSGTDTQYF. For the CDR3, the DNA is TGTGCCAGCAGTGAGAGTAGCGGCACAGATACGCAGTATTTT.

The chain has TRBV5-5 and TRBJ2-3, with 13 positions matching TRBD2. The CDR3 loop spans 17 amino acids. Per germline, CDR1 SGHKS and CDR2 YYEKEE (reference sequence). V lost 4 bases to trimming and J lost 5 bases; unmatched junction nucleotides: 10. The CDR3 bases are TGTGCCAGCAGCCTCGGCCAGGGACTAGCGGGGCAAGATACGCAGTATTTT. Its protein product is CASSLGQGLAGQDTQYF.

The gene calls are TRBV6-6 and TRBJ1-4; tentatively, D is TRBD1 (5 bases). Germline values: CDR1 MNHNY, CDR2 SVGAGI (reference sequence). The V and J ends lost 5 bases and 4 bases respectively, with 17 bases between them. The CDR3 contains 16 residues. CDR3 DNA sequence: TGTGCCAGCAGTAACTACCCGGCAGGACATAATGAAAAACTGTTTTTT. Its translation is CASSNYPAGHNEKLFF.

The genes are TRBV29-1 and TRBJ2-1; TRBD1 aligns across 9 bases. After removal of 4 bases from V and 4 bases from J, the junction contained 11 bases not matched to a gene. The CDR3 runs to 16 residues. Germline V CDR1 and CDR2: SQVTM, ANQGSEA. CDR3 residues: CSVGYSGTGIYNEQFF. The CDR3 DNA sequence: TGCAGCGTTGGTTACTCGGGGACAGGGATTTACAATGAGCAGTTCTTC.

The V and J genes are TRBV4-1 and TRBJ1-3; 8 nucleotides align to TRBD1. Germline CDR1 and CDR2: MGHRA and YSYEKL. The V gene end was trimmed by 4 bases and the J gene end by 1 base; junction bases not matched to a gene: 9. This CDR3 region has 17 residues. CDR3 loop: CASSPTPGQGSGNTIYF. The CDR3 DNA reads TGCGCCAGCAGCCCAACACCCGGACAGGGATCTGGAAACACCATATATTTT.

The J gene is TRBJ1-4, the V gene TRBV6-5, with D perhaps matching TRBD1 (5 bases). Looked up from germline, CDR1 is MNHEY and CDR2 is SVGAGI. The V end lost 5 bases, the J end lost 8 bases, and 15 bases lay between the germline ends. This CDR3 has 14 residues. CDR3 bases: TGTGCCAGCAGTGGGGACTTAAGGAAGGAAAAACTGTTTTTT. Translated: CASSGDLRKEKLFF.

The gene calls are TRBV30 and TRBJ2-7; tentative D call: TRBD1 (6 bases). The CDR3 runs to 12 residues. The V end was cut by 0 bases, the J end by 8 bases, with 11 bases between. Looked up from germline, CDR1 is GTSNPN and CDR2 is SVGIG (reference sequence). As DNA, the CDR3 is TGTGCCTGGAGTGTACTTACAGGGAAGCAGTACTTC. Translated, it gives CAWSVLTGKQYF.